The sequence of this T cell receptor (beta chain) was determined in a study of T-cell reconstitution after alpha-beta-depleted transplantation in children. The study, taken as a whole, reports: In patients about two months after transplant, alpha-beta T cells reportedly arose from several hundred expanded graft clones.

As regards this clonotype: The antigen is unknown.

The TCRbeta library was prepared with unique molecular identifiers. A single record per CDR3 protein comes from TCRdb applying MiXCR to the PCR reads. The sample shows hundreds of thousands of distinct CDR3 sequences, approximately 8% of them seen only once. Germline assignment: CDR1 SNHLY and CDR2 FYNNEI. This CDR3 is built from 17 residues. The chain employs TRBV2 and TRBJ2-7; TRBD2 agrees at 13 bases. The specimen comprised PBMCs, mostly from graft donor cells, sampled 180 days after TCRalphabeta/CD19-depleted stem cell transplant. The TCR sequence derives from a male patient younger than 18 who had a stem cell transplant for acute lymphoblastic leukemia, so the T cells may come from the graft donor. The CDR3 DNA is TGTACCTTCAACTTACGGACTAGCGGGGGAACCAGCTACGAGCAGTACTTC. Protein sequence: CTFNLRTSGGTSYEQYF.